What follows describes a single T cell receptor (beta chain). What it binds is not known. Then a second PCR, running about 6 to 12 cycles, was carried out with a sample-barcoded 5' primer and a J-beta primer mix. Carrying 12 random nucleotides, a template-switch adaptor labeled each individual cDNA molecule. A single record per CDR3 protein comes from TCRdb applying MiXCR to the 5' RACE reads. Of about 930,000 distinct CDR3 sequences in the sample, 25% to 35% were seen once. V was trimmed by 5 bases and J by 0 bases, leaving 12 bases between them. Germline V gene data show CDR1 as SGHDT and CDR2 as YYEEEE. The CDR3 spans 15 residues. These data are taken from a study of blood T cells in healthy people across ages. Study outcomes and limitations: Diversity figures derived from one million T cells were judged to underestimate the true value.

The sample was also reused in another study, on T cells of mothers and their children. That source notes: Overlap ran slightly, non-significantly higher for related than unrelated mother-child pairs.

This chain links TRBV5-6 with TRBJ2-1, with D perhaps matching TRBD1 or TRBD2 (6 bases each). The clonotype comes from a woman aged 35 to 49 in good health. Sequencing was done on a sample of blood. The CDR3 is CASRGGRYSYNEQFF. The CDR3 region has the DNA TGTGCCAGCAGAGGGGGGCGCTACTCCTACAATGAGCAGTTCTTC.